The entry that follows covers one T cell receptor beta chain sequence. The antigen is not known. The record originates from a study of tumor-infiltrating lymphocytes in primary liver carcinoma. The overall study: Each of the samples returned roughly 3.65 to 7.5 million productive TCRbeta reads (a yield similar across tissue types).

TCR beta cDNA was made from approximately 500 ng total RNA with a constant-region primer. Slightly modified ARM-PCR with three nested multiplex PCR rounds yielded TCR beta libraries. For around 9 cycles apiece, the opening two PCR rounds ran with TRBV1-TRBV30 forward primers and a C-beta reverse primer. TCRdb re-called the multiplex PCR reads through MiXCR, storing one row per CDR3 protein. The table shows 300,000 to 350,000 distinct CDR3 sequences, with approximately 58% occurring only once. RNA was extracted from whole blood without cell sorting, alongside germline DNA. At sampling, these chronic HBV carriers had received no treatment. General study results and limits: Among the pair types, tumor region pairs showed more overlap than tumor-adjacent and tumor-blood pairs.

Per germline, CDR1 MDHEN and CDR2 SYDVKM. The CDR3 loop spans 16 amino acids. Deletions cut 4 bases from V and 7 bases from J, with 20 bases between. Material for sequencing was peripheral blood. This sequence joins TRBV28 and TRBJ2-1, with a tentative D call TRBD2 (5 bases). The sequence came from a woman in her twenties or thirties with primary liver carcinoma and hepatitis B virus infection. This chain's CDR3 is CASSSNGNSFFNEQFF. The DNA for the CDR3 is TGTGCCAGCAGTTCAAACGGGAACTCCTTTTTTAATGAGCAGTTCTTC.